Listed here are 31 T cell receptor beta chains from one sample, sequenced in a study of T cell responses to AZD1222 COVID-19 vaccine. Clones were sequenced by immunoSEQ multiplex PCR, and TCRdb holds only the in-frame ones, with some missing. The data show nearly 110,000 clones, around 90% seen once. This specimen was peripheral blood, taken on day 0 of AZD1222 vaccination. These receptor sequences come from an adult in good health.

CDR3 nucleotides: TGTGCCAGCAGTTTACCCGACATCAATACCTACGAGCAGTACTTC. Residues: CASSLPDINTYEQYF. The rearrangement uses TRBV28 and TRBJ2-7; D unresolved. Germline V gene sequence: CDR1 MDHEN, CDR2 SYDVKM. The CDR3 spans 15 residues. Trimming removed 2 bases at V and 2 bases at J, with 13 bases between.

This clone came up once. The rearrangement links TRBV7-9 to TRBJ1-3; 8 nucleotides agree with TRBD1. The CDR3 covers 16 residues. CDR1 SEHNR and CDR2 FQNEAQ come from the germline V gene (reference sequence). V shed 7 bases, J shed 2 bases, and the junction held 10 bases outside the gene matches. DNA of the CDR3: TGTGCCAGCACCAATATAGACAGGGGAACTGGAAACACCATATATTTT. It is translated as CASTNIDRGTGNTIYF.

This chain's CDR3 is CASSRGTGNTGELFF. The CDR3 region has the DNA TGTGCCAGCTCACGTGGGACAGGCAACACCGGGGAGCTGTTTTTT. The chain recombines TRBV18 with TRBJ2-2; 8 positions match TRBD1. The junction had 3 bases not matched to a gene; V was cut back by 4 bases and J by 2 bases. Germline lookup yields CDR1 KGHSH and CDR2 LQKENI. The CDR3 consists of 15 residues. Variable domain in full (rest from reference TRBV18 and TRBJ2-2): NAGVMQNPRHLVRRRGQEARLRCSPMKGHSHVYWYRQLPEEGLKFMVYLQKENIIDESGMPKERFSAEFPKEGPSILRIQQVVRGDSAAYFCASSRGTGNTGELFFGEGSRLTVL.

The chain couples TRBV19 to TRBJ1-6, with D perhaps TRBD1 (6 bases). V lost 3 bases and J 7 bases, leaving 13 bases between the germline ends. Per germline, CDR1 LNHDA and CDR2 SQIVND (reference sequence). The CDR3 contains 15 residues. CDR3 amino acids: CASSMGSGDNSPLHF. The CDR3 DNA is TGTGCCAGTAGTATGGGGTCAGGGGACAATTCACCCCTCCACTTT.

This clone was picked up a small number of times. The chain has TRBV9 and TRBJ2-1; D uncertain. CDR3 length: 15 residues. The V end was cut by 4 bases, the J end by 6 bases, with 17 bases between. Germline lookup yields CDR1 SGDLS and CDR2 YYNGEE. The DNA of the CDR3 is TGTGCCAGCAGCCCACAGACTTCACCCACCAATGAGCAGTTCTTC. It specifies CASSPQTSPTNEQFF.

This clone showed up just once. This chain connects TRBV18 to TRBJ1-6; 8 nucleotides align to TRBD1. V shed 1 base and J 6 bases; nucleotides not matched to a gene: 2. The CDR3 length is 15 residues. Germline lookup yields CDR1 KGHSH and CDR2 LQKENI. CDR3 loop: CASSPLGQGNSPLHF. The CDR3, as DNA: TGTGCCAGCTCACCACTAGGACAGGGTAATTCACCCCTCCACTTT.

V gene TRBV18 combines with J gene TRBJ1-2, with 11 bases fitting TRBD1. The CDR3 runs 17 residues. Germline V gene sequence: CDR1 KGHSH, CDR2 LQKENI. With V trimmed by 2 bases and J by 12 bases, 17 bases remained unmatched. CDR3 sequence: CASSPSIRSGQGVRDTF. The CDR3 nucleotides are TGTGCCAGCTCACCATCTATTCGGTCGGGACAGGGGGTCCGCGACACCTTC. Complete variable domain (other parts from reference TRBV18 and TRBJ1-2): NAGVMQNPRHLVRRRGQEARLRCSPMKGHSHVYWYRQLPEEGLKFMVYLQKENIIDESGMPKERFSAEFPKEGPSILRIQQVVRGDSAAYFCASSPSIRSGQGVRDTFGSGTRLTVV.

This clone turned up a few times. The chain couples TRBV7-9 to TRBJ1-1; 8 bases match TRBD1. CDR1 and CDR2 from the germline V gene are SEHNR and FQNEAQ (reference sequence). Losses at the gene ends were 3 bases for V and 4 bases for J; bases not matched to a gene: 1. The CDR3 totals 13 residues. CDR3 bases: TGTGCCAGCAGCTTCGGACAGGGCACTGAAGCTTTCTTT. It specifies CASSFGQGTEAFF.

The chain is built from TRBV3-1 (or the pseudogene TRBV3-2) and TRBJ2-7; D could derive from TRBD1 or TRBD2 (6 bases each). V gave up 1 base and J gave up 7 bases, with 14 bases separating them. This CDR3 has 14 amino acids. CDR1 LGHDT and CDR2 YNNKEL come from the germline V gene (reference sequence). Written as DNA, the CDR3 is TGTGCCAGCAGCCAAGTGGAGAGGGGGGTAGAGCAGTACTTC. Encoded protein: CASSQVERGVEQYF.

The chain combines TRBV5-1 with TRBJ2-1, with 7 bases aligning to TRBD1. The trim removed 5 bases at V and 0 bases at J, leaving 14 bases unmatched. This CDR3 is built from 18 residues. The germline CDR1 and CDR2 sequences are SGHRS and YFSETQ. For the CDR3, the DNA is TGCGCCAGCAGTCGGGTGGGTACAGGGGTCAGCTCCTACAATGAGCAGTTCTTC. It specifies CASSRVGTGVSSYNEQFF.

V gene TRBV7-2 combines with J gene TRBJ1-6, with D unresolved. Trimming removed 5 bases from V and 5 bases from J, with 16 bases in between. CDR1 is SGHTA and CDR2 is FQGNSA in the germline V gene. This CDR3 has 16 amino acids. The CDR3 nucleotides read TGTGCCAGCAGCCCTCACCCCGGGAGAAATAATTCACCCCTCCACTTT. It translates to CASSPHPGRNNSPLHF. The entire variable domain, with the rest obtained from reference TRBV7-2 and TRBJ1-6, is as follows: GAGVSQSPSNKVTEKGKDVELRCDPISGHTALYWYRQSLGQGLEFLIYFQGNSAPDKSGLPSDRFSAERTGGSVSTLTIQRTQQEDSAVYLCASSPHPGRNNSPLHFGNGTRLTVT.

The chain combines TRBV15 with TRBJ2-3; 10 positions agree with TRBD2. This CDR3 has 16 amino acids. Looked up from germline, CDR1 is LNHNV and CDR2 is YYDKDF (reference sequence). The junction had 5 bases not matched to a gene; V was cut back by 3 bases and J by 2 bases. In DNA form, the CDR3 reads TGTGCCACCAGCAGGGCTAGCGGGGGCCTCACAGATACGCAGTATTTT. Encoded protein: CATSRASGGLTDTQYF.

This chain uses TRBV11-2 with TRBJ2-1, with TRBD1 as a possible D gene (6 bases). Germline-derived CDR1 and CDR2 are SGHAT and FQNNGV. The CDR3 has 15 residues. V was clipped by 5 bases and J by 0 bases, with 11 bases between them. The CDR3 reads CASSRTESSYNEQFF. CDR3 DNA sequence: TGTGCCAGCAGCCGGACAGAGAGCTCCTACAATGAGCAGTTCTTC.

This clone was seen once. CDR3 protein: CASSVDTSRYGYGYTF. DNA of the CDR3: TGTGCCAGCAGCGTAGACACCAGCAGGTATGGCTATGGCTACACCTTC. The chain employs TRBV9 and TRBJ1-2; D gene ambiguous. Trimming left V 0 bases short and J 4 bases short, with 16 bases between. This CDR3 has 16 amino acids. Germline CDR1 SGDLS, CDR2 YYNGEE. Full variable domain (outside the CDR3, taken from reference TRBV9 and TRBJ1-2): DSGVTQTPKHLITATGQRVTLRCSPRSGDLSVYWYQQSLDQGLQFLIQYYNGEERAKGNILERFSAQQFPDLHSELNLSSLELGDSALYFCASSVDTSRYGYGYTFGSGTRLTVV.

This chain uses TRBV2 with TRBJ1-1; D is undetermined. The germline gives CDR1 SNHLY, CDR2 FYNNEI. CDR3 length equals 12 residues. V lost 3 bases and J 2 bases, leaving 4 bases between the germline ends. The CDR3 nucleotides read TGTGCCAGCAGTGAGGTTAACACTGAAGCTTTCTTT. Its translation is CASSEVNTEAFF.

In DNA, the CDR3 is TGTGCCAGCAGCCGTCTTGGTGCTACAGGGAACCAGCATTTT. Translating gives CASSRLGATGNQHF. This chain links TRBV6-5 with TRBJ1-5; maybe TRBD1 (6 bases). V dropped 6 bases and J dropped 12 bases, with 21 bases sitting between them. Germline V CDR1 and CDR2: MNHEY, SVGAGI. This CDR3 has 14 residues.

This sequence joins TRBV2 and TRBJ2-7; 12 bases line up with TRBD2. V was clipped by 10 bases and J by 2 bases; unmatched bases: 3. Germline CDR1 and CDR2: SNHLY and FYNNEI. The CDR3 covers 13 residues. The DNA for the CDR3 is TGTGCCATTACTAGCGGGGGGCCCTACGAGCAGTACTTC. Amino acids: CAITSGGPYEQYF.

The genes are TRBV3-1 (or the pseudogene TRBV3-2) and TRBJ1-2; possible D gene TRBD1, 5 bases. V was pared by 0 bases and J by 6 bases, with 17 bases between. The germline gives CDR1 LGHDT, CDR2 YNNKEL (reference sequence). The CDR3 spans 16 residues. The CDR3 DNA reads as TGTGCCAGCAGCCAAGATCTTATCCCAGGGAACCATGGCTACACCTTC. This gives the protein CASSQDLIPGNHGYTF.

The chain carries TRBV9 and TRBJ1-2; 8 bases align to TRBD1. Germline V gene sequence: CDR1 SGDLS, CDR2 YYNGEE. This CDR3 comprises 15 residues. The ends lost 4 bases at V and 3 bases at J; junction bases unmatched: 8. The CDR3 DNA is TGTGCCAGCAGCACGAACAGGGGGGTCGACTATGGCTACACCTTC. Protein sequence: CASSTNRGVDYGYTF.

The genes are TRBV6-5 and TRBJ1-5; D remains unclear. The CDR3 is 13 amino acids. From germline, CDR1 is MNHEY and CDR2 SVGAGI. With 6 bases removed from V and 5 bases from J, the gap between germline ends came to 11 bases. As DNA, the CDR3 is TGTGCCAGCAGCTCAGACCGGGATCAGCCCCAGCATTTT. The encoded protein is CASSSDRDQPQHF.

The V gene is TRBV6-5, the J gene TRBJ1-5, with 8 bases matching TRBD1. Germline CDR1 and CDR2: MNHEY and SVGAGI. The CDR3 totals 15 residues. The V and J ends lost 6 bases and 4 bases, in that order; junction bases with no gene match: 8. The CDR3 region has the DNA TGTGCCAGCAGCCATGGACAGGGCGAAAATCAGCCCCAGCATTTT. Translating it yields CASSHGQGENQPQHF.

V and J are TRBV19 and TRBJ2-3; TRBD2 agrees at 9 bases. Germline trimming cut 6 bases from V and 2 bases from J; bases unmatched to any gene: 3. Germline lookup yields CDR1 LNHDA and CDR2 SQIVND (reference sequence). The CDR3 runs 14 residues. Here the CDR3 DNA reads TGTGCCAGTAGCGCTAGCGGGGTCACAGATACGCAGTATTTT. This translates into CASSASGVTDTQYF.

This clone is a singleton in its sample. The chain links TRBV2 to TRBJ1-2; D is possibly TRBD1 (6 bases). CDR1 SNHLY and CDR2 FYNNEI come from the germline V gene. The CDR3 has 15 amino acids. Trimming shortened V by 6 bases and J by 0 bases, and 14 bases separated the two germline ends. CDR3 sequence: CASSVGTSANYGYTF. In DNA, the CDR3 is TGTGCCAGCAGCGTCGGGACATCTGCTAACTATGGCTACACCTTC. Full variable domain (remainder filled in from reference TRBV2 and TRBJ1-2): EPEVTQTPSHQVTQMGQEVILRCVPISNHLYFYWYRQILGQKVEFLVSFYNNEISEKSEIFDDQFSVERPDGSNFTLKIRSTKLEDSAMYFCASSVGTSANYGYTFGSGTRLTVV.

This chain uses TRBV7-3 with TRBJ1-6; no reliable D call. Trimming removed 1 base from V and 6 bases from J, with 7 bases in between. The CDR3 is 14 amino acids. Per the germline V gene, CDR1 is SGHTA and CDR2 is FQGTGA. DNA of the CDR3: TGTGCCAGCAGCTTAAATGGAGTTAATTCACCCCTCCACTTT. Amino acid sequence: CASSLNGVNSPLHF.

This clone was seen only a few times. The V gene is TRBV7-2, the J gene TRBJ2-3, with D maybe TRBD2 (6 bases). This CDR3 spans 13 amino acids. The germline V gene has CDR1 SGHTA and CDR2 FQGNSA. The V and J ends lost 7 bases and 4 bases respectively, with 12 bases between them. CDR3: CASTQGEADTQYF. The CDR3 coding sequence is TGTGCCAGCACCCAAGGGGAGGCAGATACGCAGTATTTT.

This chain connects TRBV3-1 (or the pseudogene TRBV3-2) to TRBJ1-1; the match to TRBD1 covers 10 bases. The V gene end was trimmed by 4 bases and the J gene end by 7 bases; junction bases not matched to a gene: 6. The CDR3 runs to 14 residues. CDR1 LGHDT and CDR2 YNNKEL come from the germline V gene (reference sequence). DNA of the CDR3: TGTGCCAGCAGCCTGAGGACAGGGGGTAGTGAAGCTTTCTTT. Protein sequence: CASSLRTGGSEAFF.

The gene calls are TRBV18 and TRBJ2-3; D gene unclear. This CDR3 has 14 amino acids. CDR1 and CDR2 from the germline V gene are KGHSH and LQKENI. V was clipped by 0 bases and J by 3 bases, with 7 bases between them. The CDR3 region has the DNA TGTGCCAGCTCACCACCCCAGAAGACAGATACGCAGTATTTT. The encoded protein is CASSPPQKTDTQYF. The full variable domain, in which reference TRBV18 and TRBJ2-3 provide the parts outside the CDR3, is NAGVMQNPRHLVRRRGQEARLRCSPMKGHSHVYWYRQLPEEGLKFMVYLQKENIIDESGMPKERFSAEFPKEGPSILRIQQVVRGDSAAYFCASSPPQKTDTQYFGPGTRLTVL.

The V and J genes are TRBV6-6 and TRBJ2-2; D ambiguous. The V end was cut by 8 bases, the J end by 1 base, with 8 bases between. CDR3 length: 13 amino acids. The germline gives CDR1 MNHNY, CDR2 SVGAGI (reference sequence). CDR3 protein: CASLWRNTGELFF. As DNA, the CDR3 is TGTGCCAGCTTATGGCGGAACACCGGGGAGCTGTTTTTT.

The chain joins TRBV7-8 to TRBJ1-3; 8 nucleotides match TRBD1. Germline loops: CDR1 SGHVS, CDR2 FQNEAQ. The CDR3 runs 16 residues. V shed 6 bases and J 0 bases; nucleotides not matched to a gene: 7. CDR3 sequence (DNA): TGTGCCAGCAGTTCATCCACAGGGGGCTCTGGAAACACCATATATTTT. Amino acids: CASSSSTGGSGNTIYF.

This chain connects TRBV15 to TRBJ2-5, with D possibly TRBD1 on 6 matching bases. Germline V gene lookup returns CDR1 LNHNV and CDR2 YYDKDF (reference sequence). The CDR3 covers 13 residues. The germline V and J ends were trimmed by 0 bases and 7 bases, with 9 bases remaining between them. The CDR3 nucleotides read TGTGCCACCAGCAGAGACCCGACAGGGACCCAGTACTTC. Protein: CATSRDPTGTQYF.

CDR3 sequence: CASSQGQGVGYTF. The CDR3 region has the DNA TGTGCCAGCAGCCAAGGACAGGGGGTGGGCTACACCTTC. The genes are TRBV3-1 (or the pseudogene TRBV3-2) and TRBJ1-2; 9 positions match TRBD1. The CDR3 has 13 residues. Losses at the gene ends were 1 base for V and 8 bases for J; bases not matched to a gene: 2. CDR1 is LGHDT, CDR2 YNNKEL, per germline (reference sequence).